Below are 16 T cell receptor beta chains sequenced from a single sample in a study of shared clonotypes between healthy human individuals. Sequencing was performed with immunoSEQ multiplex PCR; in TCRdb, only in-frame clones are kept and a portion is missing. This sample has 2 million to 3 million clones; more than 85% occur once, and the top ten carry 0.36%. The sequencing input was naive CD4+ T cells from PBMCs. Subset reported: CD45RA+ positively selected. These receptors were obtained from a man younger than 35 in good health. Some clones in this sample may be carry-over from other donors' samples.

The chain combines TRBV19 with TRBJ2-1, with 7 bases aligning to TRBD2. Germline-derived CDR1 and CDR2 are LNHDA and SQIVND (reference sequence). V was clipped by 3 bases and J by 7 bases; unmatched bases: 12. The CDR3 has 16 residues. The CDR3 loop reads CASSIFSGGRWNEQFF. In DNA, the CDR3 is TGTGCCAGTAGTATTTTTAGTGGCGGGAGATGGAATGAGCAGTTCTTC.

This rearrangement joins TRBV5-4 to TRBJ1-4; 8 positions match TRBD1. This CDR3 comprises 16 residues. Germline V lookup: CDR1 SGHNT, CDR2 YYREEE (reference sequence). Germline trimming cut 4 bases from V and 0 bases from J; bases unmatched to any gene: 5. The CDR3 DNA reads as TGTGCCAGCAGCCCAGGGGGCGCGACAACTAATGAAAAACTGTTTTTT. The encoded protein is CASSPGGATTNEKLFF.

The gene calls are TRBV5-1 and TRBJ2-1; 13 nucleotides align to TRBD2. The CDR3 contains 18 residues. V gave up 5 bases and J gave up 5 bases; unmatched junction bases: 13. Germline V lookup: CDR1 SGHRS, CDR2 YFSETQ. The CDR3 DNA is TGCGCCAGCAGGGACGGACTAGCGGGAGCGAGCACGCACAATGAGCAGTTCTTC. Its protein product is CASRDGLAGASTHNEQFF.

The chain carries TRBV6-6 and TRBJ1-5; unclear D gene. The CDR3 contains 15 residues. CDR1 MNHNY and CDR2 SVGAGI come from the germline V gene (reference sequence). Trimming took off 7 bases at V and 0 bases at J, with 13 bases between the two ends. The CDR3 region has the DNA TGTGCCAGCAATCAGATGGGGTATAGCAATCAGCCCCAGCATTTT. Encoded protein: CASNQMGYSNQPQHF.

V is TRBV9 and J is TRBJ1-3; D unclear. Germline values: CDR1 SGDLS, CDR2 YYNGEE. V was trimmed by 0 bases and J by 0 bases, leaving 16 bases between them. CDR3 length equals 18 residues. This CDR3 is CASSVGGRATYSGNTIYF. The CDR3 nucleotides read TGTGCCAGCAGCGTAGGAGGGAGGGCTACTTACTCTGGAAACACCATATATTTT.

This clone was counted a single time. This chain connects TRBV28 to TRBJ1-6; unclear D gene. V dropped 4 bases and J dropped 10 bases, with 8 bases sitting between them. The germline V gene encodes CDR1 MDHEN and CDR2 SYDVKM. This CDR3 has 12 amino acids. CDR3 amino acids: CASSSSLSPLHF. CDR3 DNA: TGTGCCAGCAGTTCCTCGCTATCACCCCTCCACTTT.

V and J are TRBV27 and TRBJ1-1; D unresolved. CDR1 is MNHEY and CDR2 is SMNVEV in the germline V gene (reference sequence). Trimming stripped 5 bases from V and 6 bases from J, with 28 bases between. The CDR3 runs to 18 residues. The CDR3 DNA sequence: TGTGCCAGCAGTCCGATCAGACTCGGTGTGTTACAAAACCCTGAAGCTTTCTTT. It codes for CASSPIRLGVLQNPEAFF.

The V gene is TRBV5-4, the J gene TRBJ2-1, with D maybe TRBD1 (5 bases). The CDR3 is 15 amino acids. In germline, CDR1 is SGHNT, CDR2 YYREEE (reference sequence). V was trimmed by 0 bases and J by 6 bases, leaving 13 bases between them. The CDR3 reads CASSLAAGLGNEQFF. CDR3 DNA sequence: TGTGCCAGCAGCTTGGCCGCAGGGCTCGGCAATGAGCAGTTCTTC.

The CDR3 sequence: CASSQVGRRGDEQFF. The CDR3 nucleotides are TGCGCCAGCAGCCAAGTTGGCCGGAGGGGCGATGAGCAGTTCTTC. This chain connects TRBV4-3 to TRBJ2-1; possible D gene TRBD2, 6 bases. Germline V lookup: CDR1 LGHNA, CDR2 YSLEER. The V end lost 1 base, the J end lost 8 bases, and 15 bases lay between the germline ends. The CDR3 sequence is 15 residues long.

This chain connects TRBV28 to TRBJ1-4; 9 bases are a match to TRBD1. With 5 bases clipped from V and 3 bases from J, the junction kept 10 bases outside the gene matches. The CDR3 has 17 residues. The V gene's germline CDR1 is MDHEN and CDR2 SYDVKM. In nucleotides, the CDR3 is TGTGCCAGCAGTCCCTCGCGACAGGGGGTCGCTAATGAAAAACTGTTTTTT. It yields the protein CASSPSRQGVANEKLFF.

The chain employs TRBV27 and TRBJ2-1; D possibly corresponds to TRBD1 (6 bases). Per the germline V gene, CDR1 is MNHEY and CDR2 is SMNVEV (reference sequence). The CDR3 contains 16 residues. V was shortened by 5 bases and J by 6 bases, with 20 bases between the two germline ends. The CDR3 DNA sequence: TGTGCCAGCAGTCCAACACCCGGTAGGGGGTTCAATGAGCAGTTCTTC. Amino acid sequence: CASSPTPGRGFNEQFF.

The chain recombines TRBV7-8 with TRBJ1-2; possible D gene TRBD1, 5 bases. The CDR3 runs to 16 residues. Germline V CDR1 and CDR2: SGHVS, FQNEAQ. Trimming shortened V by 4 bases and J by 0 bases, and 15 bases separated the two germline ends. DNA of the CDR3: TGTGCCAGCAGCTACGGGGCAGAAAGACCTAACTATGGCTACACCTTC. This gives the protein CASSYGAERPNYGYTF. The complete variable domain, with remaining parts taken from reference TRBV7-8 and TRBJ1-2, reads GAGVSQSPRYKVAKRGQDVALRCDPISGHVSLFWYQQALGQGPEFLTYFQNEAQLDKSGLPSDRFFAERPEGSVSTLKIQRTQQEDSAVYLCASSYGAERPNYGYTFGSGTRLTVV.

V usage is TRBV7-7 and J usage is TRBJ2-5, with D hard to call. Germline CDR1 is SSHAT and CDR2 is FNYEAQ (reference sequence). V lost 1 base and J lost 7, with 13 bases in between. The CDR3 loop spans 14 amino acids. The CDR3 is CASSLDGSKGTQYF. The DNA of the CDR3 is TGTGCCAGCAGCTTAGATGGGTCAAAAGGGACCCAGTACTTC.

On this clone itself: Other DNA sequences in the same sample also yield this CDR3. This chain connects TRBV7-3 to TRBJ2-1; 13 bases agree with TRBD2. The CDR3 is made up of 15 amino acids. J was trimmed by 3 bases and V by 5 bases; bases with no gene match: 1. Germline lookup yields CDR1 SGHTA and CDR2 FQGTGA. This CDR3 is CASSRTSGSYNEQFF. CDR3 nucleotides: TGTGCCAGCAGCAGGACTAGCGGGAGCTACAATGAGCAGTTCTTC.

The genes are TRBV7-3 and TRBJ2-3, with 9 positions matching TRBD2. Germline V lookup: CDR1 SGHTA, CDR2 FQGTGA. The CDR3 runs 15 residues. V trimming: 5 bases; J trimming: 1 base; junction bases outside the gene matches: 4. For the CDR3, the DNA is TGTGCCAGCAGCCCCCGGACTAGCGGCACAGATACGCAGTATTTT. This translates into CASSPRTSGTDTQYF.

V gene TRBV10-2 combines with J gene TRBJ2-5; TRBD2 might be the D (7 bases). The germline gives CDR1 WSHSY, CDR2 SAAADI. The CDR3 contains 13 residues. V was pared by 6 bases and J by 1 base, with 9 bases between. This chain's CDR3 is CASSGGLQETQYF. The CDR3 nucleotides read TGCGCCAGCAGCGGGGGGCTCCAAGAGACCCAGTACTTC.